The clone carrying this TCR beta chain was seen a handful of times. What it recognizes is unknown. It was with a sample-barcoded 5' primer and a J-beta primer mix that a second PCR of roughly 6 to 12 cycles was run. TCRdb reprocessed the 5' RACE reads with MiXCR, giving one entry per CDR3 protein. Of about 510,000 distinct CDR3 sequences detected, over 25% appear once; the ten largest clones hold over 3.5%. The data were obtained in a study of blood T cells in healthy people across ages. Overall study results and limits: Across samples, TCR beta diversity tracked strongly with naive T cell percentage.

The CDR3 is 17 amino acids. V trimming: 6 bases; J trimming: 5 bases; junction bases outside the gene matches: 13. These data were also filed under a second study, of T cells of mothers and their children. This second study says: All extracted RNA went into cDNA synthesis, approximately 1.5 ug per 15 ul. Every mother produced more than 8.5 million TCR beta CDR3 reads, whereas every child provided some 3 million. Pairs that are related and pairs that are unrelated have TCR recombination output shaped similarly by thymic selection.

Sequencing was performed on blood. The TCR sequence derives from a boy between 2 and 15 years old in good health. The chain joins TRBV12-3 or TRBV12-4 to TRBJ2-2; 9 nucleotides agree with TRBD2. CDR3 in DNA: TGTGCCAGCAGCTACGCCGGGACTAGCCGGGGGACCGGGGAGCTGTTTTTT. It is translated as CASSYAGTSRGTGELFF.